These 3 T cell receptor beta chains originate from one sample sequenced in a study of OX40 agonist ivuxolimab in advanced cancers. The assay was immunoSEQ multiplex PCR, and TCRdb's table has in-frame clones only and misses some. The data contain some 80,000 clones, approximately 87% of them singletons. The sequencing here drew on CD4+ or CD8+ T cells sorted from blood, taken in a trial of the OX40 agonist ivuxolimab. The receptor source for this set is an adult with an advanced solid tumor such as melanoma, head and neck, liver or kidney cancer.

V and J are TRBV5-6 and TRBJ2-7, with TRBD2 identical over 9 bases. The CDR3 contains 15 residues. CDR1 and CDR2 from the germline V gene are SGHDT and YYEEEE. V lost 0 bases and J lost 4; bases outside the gene matches: 5. The CDR3 here is CASSLGGREEYEQYF. CDR3 DNA: TGTGCCAGCAGCTTGGGCGGGAGGGAAGAGTACGAGCAGTACTTC.

CDR3 DNA sequence: TGTGCCAGTACCCAGGACAGGGAGGACTATGGCTACACCTTC. Encoded protein: CASTQDREDYGYTF. The rearrangement links TRBV19 to TRBJ1-2; TRBD1 aligns across 8 bases. This CDR3 region has 14 residues. V lost 7 bases and J lost 3; bases outside the gene matches: 7. Germline values: CDR1 LNHDA, CDR2 SQIVND (reference sequence).

This clone was detected a few times. The chain links TRBV10-1 to TRBJ1-2; D remains ambiguous. Trimming shortened V by 4 bases and J by 6 bases, and 9 bases separated the two germline ends. The CDR3 spans 12 residues. Germline V gene data show CDR1 as WNHNN and CDR2 as SYGVQD (reference sequence). CDR3 sequence (DNA): TGCGCCAGCAGTGCGGGGTCTAATGGCTACACCTTC. Translating gives CASSAGSNGYTF.